This T cell receptor beta chain derives from a study of shared clonotypes between healthy human individuals. Authors' analysis steps: From ImmunoSEQ came sequences covering only the junction and carrying no quality scores, so filtering differed. Some clones are missing from TCRdb's copy, which holds only in-frame ones; the method was immunoSEQ multiplex PCR. Clonal size and the V and J genes are those of that table, whereas D and trimming came from the DNA. The sample has around 690,000 clones, 90% seen once; the top ten hold approximately 35%. None of the donors, who were healthy HIV-negative adults, had recently had acute infections or vaccinations. Combining CD45RO+ cells with CCR7-negative CD45RA+ TemRA cells gave CD8 memory. This TCR was recovered from a man younger than 35 in good health. Some clones in this sample may be carry-over from other donors' samples. The sequenced sample consisted of memory CD8+ T cells from PBMCs. The subset denotes: CD45RO+ cells pooled with CCR7-negative TemRA cells.

This CDR3 is CASSLGSGTGYTEAFF. The CDR3 region has the DNA TGTGCCAGCAGTTTAGGGTCCGGGACAGGATACACTGAAGCTTTCTTT. The chain is built from TRBV27 and TRBJ1-1; 8 nucleotides agree with TRBD1. The CDR3 length is 16 residues. The J segment lost 3 bases and the V segment lost 2 bases, leaving 8 bases of the junction unmatched. Germline V lookup: CDR1 MNHEY, CDR2 SMNVEV (reference sequence).